The 14 T cell receptor beta chains below come from one sample, sequenced in a study of post-analysis software for immune sequencing data. Overall study results and limits: Four or five TRBV segments, TRBV5-6, TRBV5-1 and TRBV20-1 among them, were found more frequent in patients than controls.

Antigens of these TCRs are unknown. Presence of unique molecular identifiers characterized the TCR beta cDNA libraries. TCRdb itself ran the PCR reads through MiXCR, one entry per CDR3 protein. The table has some 450,000 distinct CDR3 sequences, approximately 46% seen once. Material for sequencing was blood. The receptors were sampled from a girl under 18 with multiple sclerosis.

This clonotype was recorded only once. The gene calls are TRBV7-9 and TRBJ2-7; 10 bases are shared with TRBD2. The germline V gene has CDR1 SEHNR and CDR2 FQNEAQ (reference sequence). The CDR3 runs 17 residues. With 1 base clipped from V and 2 bases from J, the junction kept 8 bases outside the gene matches. Here the CDR3 reads CASSLGLAGENPYEQYF. CDR3 DNA sequence: TGTGCCAGCAGCTTAGGGCTAGCGGGAGAAAACCCCTACGAGCAGTACTTC.

V and J are TRBV7-9 and TRBJ2-4; tentatively, D is TRBD2 (6 bases). The germline V and J ends were trimmed by 5 bases and 1 base, with 15 bases remaining between them. The CDR3 has 16 residues. Germline-derived CDR1 and CDR2 are SEHNR and FQNEAQ (reference sequence). The CDR3 region has the DNA TGTGCCAGCAGCCAAGAGGCAGGGAGGGCCAAAAACATTCAGTACTTC. This sequence encodes CASSQEAGRAKNIQYF.

Notes on this clonotype: One base away lies a much larger clone, so this may be a sequencing read error. The chain employs TRBV29-1 and TRBJ1-1; the D gene is possibly TRBD1 (6 bases). This CDR3 region has 11 residues. From germline, CDR1 is SQVTM and CDR2 ANQGSEA. The germline V and J ends were trimmed by 4 bases and 6 bases, with 9 bases remaining between them. DNA of the CDR3: TGCAGCGTTGTTAGGACAGCTGAAGCTTTCTTT. Translated: CSVVRTAEAFF.

CDR3: CASRPGQGGYGYTF. CDR3 sequence (DNA): TGTGCCAGCAGACCAGGACAGGGCGGCTATGGCTACACCTTC. This rearrangement joins TRBV6-5 to TRBJ1-2; the match to TRBD1 covers 8 bases. The V gene's germline CDR1 is MNHEY and CDR2 SVGAGI. The CDR3 is made up of 14 amino acids. The J segment lost 4 bases and the V segment lost 6 bases, leaving 7 bases of the junction unmatched.

The rearrangement joins TRBV7-3 to TRBJ2-1; 9 bases are shared with TRBD2. The ends lost 2 bases at V and 6 bases at J; junction bases unmatched: 5. The V gene's germline CDR1 is SGHTA and CDR2 FQGTGA. This CDR3 comprises 15 residues. The CDR3 sequence: CASSLAGGVFNEQFF. The CDR3, as DNA: TGTGCCAGCAGCTTAGCGGGAGGGGTGTTCAATGAGCAGTTCTTC.

This clonotype was seen a few times. V is TRBV20-1 and J is TRBJ2-5, with TRBD2 matching over 9 bases. The CDR3 consists of 13 residues. Germline values: CDR1 DFQATT, CDR2 SNEGSKA (reference sequence). With 5 bases clipped from V and 5 bases from J, the junction kept 6 bases outside the gene matches. In DNA form, the CDR3 reads TGCAGTGCTTTTAGCGGGAGTAGTGAGACCCAGTACTTC. This sequence encodes CSAFSGSSETQYF.

This clonotype has a handful of counts. The V and J genes are TRBV5-6 and TRBJ2-5; tentatively, D is TRBD1 (6 bases). The DNA end lines up better with TRBJ2-7; the J call may be wrong. The CDR3 loop spans 15 amino acids. The germline V gene encodes CDR1 SGHDT and CDR2 YYEEEE. DNA of the CDR3: TGTGCCAGCAGCTTGTCGGGACACACCCTCTACGAGCAGTACTTC. This codes for CASSLSGHTLYEQYF.

The J gene is TRBJ2-1, the V gene TRBV4-1, with 7 positions matching TRBD1. This CDR3 comprises 14 residues. Germline values: CDR1 MGHRA, CDR2 YSYEKL. The V gene end was trimmed by 2 bases and the J gene end by 5 bases; junction bases not matched to a gene: 3. The CDR3 spells CASSQTGTDNEQFF. The DNA for the CDR3 is TGCGCCAGCAGCCAAACCGGGACAGACAATGAGCAGTTCTTC.

This clonotype has just a few counts. V and J are TRBV5-1 and TRBJ1-2, with 8 positions matching TRBD1. The junction had 28 bases not matched to a gene; V was cut back by 5 bases and J by 4 bases. The CDR3 is 21 residues long. Germline V gene lookup returns CDR1 SGHRS and CDR2 YFSETQ. DNA of the CDR3: TGCGCCAGCAGGTCCAGGGGGCAATACCCGGTTCGTATCCTAGGACTCTATGGCTACACCTTC. Amino acid sequence: CASRSRGQYPVRILGLYGYTF. The complete variable domain, with remaining parts taken from reference TRBV5-1 and TRBJ1-2, reads KAGVTQTPRYLIKTRGQQVTLSCSPISGHRSVSWYQQTPGQGLQFLFEYFSETQRNKGNFPGRFSGRQFSNSRSEMNVSTLELGDSALYLCASRSRGQYPVRILGLYGYTFGSGTRLTVV.

The chain employs TRBV5-1 and TRBJ1-5; D is perhaps TRBD1 (5 bases). The germline V gene encodes CDR1 SGHRS and CDR2 YFSETQ. The V end was cut by 0 bases, the J end by 3 bases, with 16 bases between. The CDR3 runs 17 residues. Here the CDR3 reads CASSLGGYFAHNQPQHF. As DNA, the CDR3 is TGCGCCAGCAGCTTGGGGGGGTATTTCGCTCACAATCAGCCCCAGCATTTT.

The genes are TRBV9 and TRBJ2-7, with unresolved D. Trimming pared 0 bases from V and 1 base from J, leaving 11 bases between. Germline lookup yields CDR1 SGDLS and CDR2 YYNGEE. The CDR3 totals 15 residues. The CDR3 bases are TGTGCCAGCAGCGTAGGAAGGAGTGGGTCCTACGAGCAGTACTTC. It specifies CASSVGRSGSYEQYF.

This clonotype was seen a handful of times. This chain uses TRBV12-3 or TRBV12-4 with TRBJ2-1; 7 bases map to TRBD1. V lost 6 bases and J lost 6; bases outside the gene matches: 20. The CDR3 is 18 amino acids. The CDR3 nucleotides are TGTGCCAGCAGCTACAGGGGCGCGAGTATTCAGGATGGCAATGAGCAGTTCTTC. As protein: CASSYRGASIQDGNEQFF.

This clonotype has a handful of counts. V gene TRBV10-1 combines with J gene TRBJ2-5; D unresolved. The end of the DNA aligns better with TRBJ2-7, so the J call may be wrong. CDR1 and CDR2 (germline): WNHNN, SYGVQD (reference sequence). The CDR3 is made up of 12 amino acids. The CDR3 bases are TGCGCCAGCAGTGAGGGGATTAGCGAGCAGTACTTC. Translating gives CASSEGISEQYF.

A few counts support this clonotype. V and J are TRBV7-9 and TRBJ2-7; D not certain. Trimming took off 8 bases at V and 3 bases at J, with 17 bases between the two ends. The CDR3 contains 14 residues. CDR1 is SEHNR, CDR2 FQNEAQ, per germline (reference sequence). The CDR3 region is CASSSLGRDYEQYF. In DNA form, the CDR3 reads TGTGCCAGCTCAAGCTTAGGTAGGGACTACGAGCAGTACTTC. The full variable domain, rest sourced from reference TRBV7-9 and TRBJ2-7, is DTGVSQNPRHKITKRGQNVTFRCDPISEHNRLYWYRQTLGQGPEFLTYFQNEAQLEKSRLLSDRFSAERPKGSFSTLEIQRTEQGDSAMYLCASSSLGRDYEQYFGPGTRLTVT.